These T cell receptor beta chains were read from a single sample in a study of T cell responses to AZD1222 COVID-19 vaccine. Sequenced by immunoSEQ multiplex PCR; TCRdb stores in-frame clones only, minus some. This sample has more than 150,000 clones, with approximately 86% found just once. This specimen was peripheral blood, taken after recovery from COVID-19. Receptors were obtained from an adult who had recovered from COVID-19. Both conserved end residues are part of each CDR3. The D gene is left open where the match is weak. Part of the rows lack a size; the others show once, few, many or a class for expanded clones.

d_call: TRBD1; j_call: TRBJ2-7; clone_size: -; v_call: TRBV11-2; cdr3_aa: CASSRRVGTALQGPYEQYF; cdr3_nt: TGTGCCAGCAGCCGTAGGGTGGGGACGGCATTACAGGGGCCCTACGAGCAGTACTTC
d_call: -; j_call: TRBJ1-2; clone_size: -; v_call: TRBV9; cdr3_aa: CASSVAGNGAGYTF; cdr3_nt: TGTGCCAGCAGCGTAGCGGGGAACGGGGCGGGCTACACCTTC
d_call: -; j_call: TRBJ2-7; clone_size: -; v_call: TRBV7-3; cdr3_aa: CASSLEGGSGEQYF; cdr3_nt: TGTGCCAGCAGCTTAGAAGGAGGGTCCGGCGAGCAGTACTTC
d_call: -; j_call: TRBJ1-1; clone_size: -; v_call: TRBV18; cdr3_aa: CASSPARGGMNTEAFF; cdr3_nt: TGTGCCAGCTCACCAGCGCGAGGGGGTATGAACACTGAAGCTTTCTTT
d_call: TRBD1; j_call: TRBJ2-1; clone_size: -; v_call: TRBV9; cdr3_aa: CASSPRQGKYNEQFF; cdr3_nt: TGTGCCAGCAGCCCACGACAGGGGAAGTACAATGAGCAGTTCTTC
d_call: -; j_call: TRBJ2-1; clone_size: -; v_call: TRBV15; cdr3_aa: CATSRDGPRGEQFF; cdr3_nt: TGTGCCACCAGCAGAGATGGCCCACGTGGTGAGCAGTTCTTC
d_call: -; j_call: TRBJ2-7; clone_size: -; v_call: TRBV2; cdr3_aa: CAIEVGGSYEQYF; cdr3_nt: TGTGCCATCGAAGTGGGGGGCTCCTACGAGCAGTACTTC
d_call: -; j_call: TRBJ2-1; clone_size: -; v_call: TRBV5-4; cdr3_aa: CASSLNTAGNEQFF; cdr3_nt: TGTGCCAGCAGCTTAAACACCGCTGGCAATGAGCAGTTCTTC
d_call: -; j_call: TRBJ2-2; clone_size: -; v_call: TRBV6-2/TRBV6-3; cdr3_aa: CASSLETSGWPNTGELFF; cdr3_nt: TGTGCCAGCAGTCTGGAAACCTCAGGATGGCCGAACACCGGGGAGCTGTTTTTT
d_call: TRBD1; j_call: TRBJ2-5; clone_size: -; v_call: TRBV10-3; cdr3_aa: CAISEDRGRGIYQETQYF; cdr3_nt: TGTGCCATCAGTGAGGACAGGGGACGGGGGATCTACCAAGAGACCCAGTACTTC
d_call: -; j_call: TRBJ1-5; clone_size: -; v_call: TRBV3-1/TRBV3-2; cdr3_aa: CASSQDLGGRSNQPQHF; cdr3_nt: TGTGCCAGCAGCCAAGATCTTGGGGGACGGAGCAATCAGCCCCAGCATTTT
d_call: -; j_call: TRBJ1-1; clone_size: -; v_call: TRBV19; cdr3_aa: CASTLGPNTEAFF; cdr3_nt: TGTGCCAGTACCCTCGGGCCCAACACTGAAGCTTTCTTT
d_call: TRBD1; j_call: TRBJ1-4; clone_size: -; v_call: TRBV19; cdr3_aa: CASPPRDRGKTNEKLFF; cdr3_nt: TGTGCCAGTCCGCCGAGGGACAGGGGGAAAACTAATGAAAAACTGTTTTTT
d_call: TRBD2; j_call: TRBJ2-1; clone_size: -; v_call: TRBV7-9; cdr3_aa: CASSSTSGGPQRFF; cdr3_nt: TGTGCCAGCAGCTCTACTAGCGGGGGGCCCCAGCGGTTCTTC
d_call: -; j_call: TRBJ1-5; clone_size: -; v_call: TRBV27; cdr3_aa: CASSLRGNQPQHF; cdr3_nt: TGTGCCAGCAGTTTGAGGGGAAATCAGCCCCAGCATTTT
d_call: TRBD1; j_call: TRBJ2-7; clone_size: -; v_call: TRBV4-3; cdr3_aa: CASSRGTGTGSNEQYF; cdr3_nt: TGCGCCAGCAGTCGTGGAACCGGGACAGGGAGTAACGAGCAGTACTTC
d_call: -; j_call: TRBJ2-7; clone_size: -; v_call: TRBV12-3/TRBV12-4; cdr3_aa: CASTPGPSYEQYF; cdr3_nt: TGTGCCAGCACCCCGGGACCCAGCTACGAGCAGTACTTC
d_call: -; j_call: TRBJ2-7; clone_size: -; v_call: TRBV5-1; cdr3_aa: CASSQTGLSYEQYF; cdr3_nt: TGCGCCAGCAGCCAGACAGGTCTCTCCTACGAGCAGTACTTC
d_call: TRBD2; j_call: TRBJ2-7; clone_size: -; v_call: TRBV7-2; cdr3_aa: CASGGLAGVGEQYF; cdr3_nt: TGTGCCAGCGGGGGACTAGCGGGAGTGGGAGAGCAGTACTTC
d_call: TRBD2; j_call: TRBJ2-3; clone_size: -; v_call: TRBV7-2; cdr3_aa: CASSFTSADTQYF; cdr3_nt: TGTGCCAGCAGCTTTACTAGCGCAGATACGCAGTATTTT
d_call: -; j_call: TRBJ2-1; clone_size: -; v_call: TRBV19; cdr3_aa: CASSISDLSYNEQFF; cdr3_nt: TGTGCCAGTAGTATCAGTGATCTCTCCTACAATGAGCAGTTCTTC
d_call: -; j_call: TRBJ2-3; clone_size: -; v_call: TRBV18; cdr3_aa: CASSPTPGPWDLTDTQYF; cdr3_nt: TGTGCCAGCTCACCTACCCCAGGGCCCTGGGACCTCACAGATACGCAGTATTTT
d_call: -; j_call: TRBJ1-5; clone_size: -; v_call: TRBV6-5; cdr3_aa: CASSPFPDQPQHF; cdr3_nt: TGTGCCAGCAGTCCATTCCCAGATCAGCCCCAGCATTTT
d_call: -; j_call: TRBJ1-1; clone_size: -; v_call: TRBV12-3/TRBV12-4; cdr3_aa: CASRLNLRTEAFF; cdr3_nt: TGTGCCAGCAGGCTAAATCTGCGCACTGAAGCTTTCTTT
d_call: TRBD1; j_call: TRBJ2-1; clone_size: -; v_call: TRBV3-1/TRBV3-2; cdr3_aa: CASSQPGKRGLYNEQFF; cdr3_nt: TGTGCCAGCAGCCAGCCCGGGAAAAGGGGGCTCTACAATGAGCAGTTCTTC
d_call: -; j_call: TRBJ1-1; clone_size: -; v_call: TRBV19; cdr3_aa: CASKSGAGGAEAFF; cdr3_nt: TGTGCCAGTAAATCAGGGGCCGGGGGCGCTGAAGCTTTCTTT
d_call: -; j_call: TRBJ2-5; clone_size: few; v_call: TRBV5-1; cdr3_aa: CASSLGGTETQYF; cdr3_nt: TGCGCCAGCAGCTTGGGGGGAACGGAGACCCAGTACTTC
d_call: -; j_call: TRBJ2-5; clone_size: -; v_call: TRBV7-2; cdr3_aa: CASSLVSSEGAETQYF; cdr3_nt: TGTGCCAGCAGCTTAGTCTCTAGCGAGGGGGCAGAGACCCAGTACTTC
d_call: -; j_call: TRBJ2-3; clone_size: -; v_call: TRBV3-1/TRBV3-2; cdr3_aa: CASSPVPSDTQYF; cdr3_nt: TGTGCCAGCAGCCCTGTTCCCTCAGATACGCAGTATTTT
d_call: TRBD2; j_call: TRBJ2-7; clone_size: -; v_call: TRBV19; cdr3_aa: CASRLAGSFGEQYF; cdr3_nt: TGTGCCAGTCGACTAGCGGGGAGCTTTGGCGAGCAGTACTTC
d_call: -; j_call: TRBJ2-1; clone_size: -; v_call: TRBV7-3; cdr3_aa: CASSLSMNNEQFF; cdr3_nt: TGTGCCAGCAGCCTCTCTATGAACAATGAGCAGTTCTTC
d_call: TRBD2; j_call: TRBJ2-3; clone_size: -; v_call: TRBV11-2; cdr3_aa: CASSLDGLAGANTDTQYF; cdr3_nt: TGTGCCAGCAGCTTAGATGGACTAGCGGGGGCCAACACAGATACGCAGTATTTT
d_call: -; j_call: TRBJ2-1; clone_size: -; v_call: TRBV7-3; cdr3_aa: CASSLSGPSYNEQFF; cdr3_nt: TGTGCCAGCAGCTTAAGCGGACCCTCCTACAATGAGCAGTTCTTC
d_call: TRBD1; j_call: TRBJ2-1; clone_size: -; v_call: TRBV5-6; cdr3_aa: CASSLTGTGLSYNEQFF; cdr3_nt: TGTGCCAGCAGCTTAACCGGGACAGGGTTGTCCTACAATGAGCAGTTCTTC
d_call: TRBD1; j_call: TRBJ2-1; clone_size: -; v_call: TRBV7-9; cdr3_aa: CASSLTTGAYNEQFF; cdr3_nt: TGTGCCAGCAGCTTAACTACAGGGGCTTACAATGAGCAGTTCTTC
d_call: -; j_call: TRBJ2-5; clone_size: -; v_call: TRBV4-1; cdr3_aa: CASSQDRGARQETQYF; cdr3_nt: TGCGCCAGCAGCCAAGATCGAGGGGCGCGGCAAGAGACCCAGTACTTC
d_call: -; j_call: TRBJ1-5; clone_size: -; v_call: TRBV6-2/TRBV6-3; cdr3_aa: CASSYHRDQPQHF; cdr3_nt: TGTGCCAGCAGTTACCACCGAGATCAGCCCCAGCATTTT
d_call: -; j_call: TRBJ2-4; clone_size: -; v_call: TRBV3-1/TRBV3-2; cdr3_aa: CASSLLPGEENIQYF; cdr3_nt: TGTGCCAGCAGCCTTCTTCCAGGGGAGGAAAACATTCAGTACTTC
d_call: TRBD1; j_call: TRBJ2-5; clone_size: -; v_call: TRBV7-7; cdr3_aa: CASSQDRGRGETQYF; cdr3_nt: TGTGCTAGCAGCCAGGACAGGGGCCGGGGCGAGACCCAGTACTTC
d_call: -; j_call: TRBJ2-1; clone_size: -; v_call: TRBV24-1; cdr3_aa: CATSDLRTSSNEQFF; cdr3_nt: TGTGCCACCAGTGATTTGCGTACTAGCAGCAATGAGCAGTTCTTC
d_call: TRBD1; j_call: TRBJ2-5; clone_size: -; v_call: TRBV3-1/TRBV3-2; cdr3_aa: CASSRGQGETQYF; cdr3_nt: TGTGCCAGCAGCCGCGGACAGGGAGAGACCCAGTACTTC
d_call: -; j_call: TRBJ1-1; clone_size: -; v_call: TRBV9; cdr3_aa: CASSVRTGMNTEAFF; cdr3_nt: TGTGCCAGCAGCGTAAGGACGGGGATGAACACTGAAGCTTTCTTT
d_call: TRBD1; j_call: TRBJ2-7; clone_size: once; v_call: TRBV7-2; cdr3_aa: CASSSHVQGIYEQYF; cdr3_nt: TGTGCCAGCAGCTCCCACGTACAGGGGATCTACGAGCAGTACTTC
d_call: -; j_call: TRBJ2-1; clone_size: -; v_call: TRBV6-2/TRBV6-3; cdr3_aa: CASSYTGFEQFF; cdr3_nt: TGTGCCAGCAGTTACACGGGGTTTGAGCAGTTCTTC
d_call: TRBD1; j_call: TRBJ1-1; clone_size: -; v_call: TRBV5-4; cdr3_aa: CASSPWTGKAEAFF; cdr3_nt: TGTGCCAGCAGCCCCTGGACAGGGAAGGCTGAAGCTTTCTTT
d_call: -; j_call: TRBJ1-2; clone_size: once; v_call: TRBV29-1; cdr3_aa: CSVEEKGAGYGYTF; cdr3_nt: TGCAGCGTTGAAGAGAAGGGTGCGGGGTATGGCTACACCTTC
d_call: -; j_call: TRBJ1-3; clone_size: -; v_call: TRBV5-4; cdr3_aa: CASSSGPSSGNTIYF; cdr3_nt: TGTGCCAGCAGCTCCGGGCCGAGCTCTGGAAACACCATATATTTT